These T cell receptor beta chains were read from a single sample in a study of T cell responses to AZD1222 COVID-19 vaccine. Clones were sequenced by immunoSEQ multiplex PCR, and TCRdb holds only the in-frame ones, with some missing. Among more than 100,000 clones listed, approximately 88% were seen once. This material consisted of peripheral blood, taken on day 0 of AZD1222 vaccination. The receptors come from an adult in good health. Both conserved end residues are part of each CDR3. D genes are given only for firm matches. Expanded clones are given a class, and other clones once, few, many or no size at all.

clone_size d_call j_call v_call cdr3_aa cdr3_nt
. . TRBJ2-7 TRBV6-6 CASSTLSGTNYEQYF TGTGCCAGCAGCACTCTCTCCGGGACAAACTACGAGCAGTACTTC
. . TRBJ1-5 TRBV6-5 CASSQESTAIQPQHF TGTGCCAGCAGCCAAGAGAGTACAGCCATTCAGCCCCAGCATTTT
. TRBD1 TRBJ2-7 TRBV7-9 CASSQRTGRDEQYF TGTGCCAGCAGCCAAAGGACAGGGAGAGACGAGCAGTACTTC
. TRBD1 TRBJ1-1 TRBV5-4 CASSSGQGPEAFF TGTGCCAGCAGCTCTGGACAGGGCCCTGAAGCTTTCTTT
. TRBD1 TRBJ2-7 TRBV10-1 CASSDDRDRGFGEQYF TGCGCCAGCAGTGACGATAGGGACAGGGGTTTCGGCGAGCAGTACTTC
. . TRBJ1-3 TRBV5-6 CASSLLGTTAGNTIYF TGTGCCAGCAGCTTACTTGGGACAACGGCTGGAAACACCATATATTTT
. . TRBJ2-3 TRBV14 CASSSRRPGTQYF TGTGCCAGCAGCTCTCGACGGCCTGGTACGCAGTATTTT
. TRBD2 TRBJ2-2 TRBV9 CASSVGWGLAGGSNTGELFF TGTGCCAGCAGCGTAGGATGGGGATTAGCGGGAGGATCGAACACCGGGGAGCTGTTTTTT
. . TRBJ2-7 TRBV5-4 CASSPGTASSYEQYF TGTGCCAGCAGCCCCGGGACGGCAAGCTCCTACGAGCAGTACTTC
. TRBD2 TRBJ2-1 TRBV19 CASRGGSYNEQFF TGTGCCAGTCGGGGGGGCTCCTACAATGAGCAGTTCTTC
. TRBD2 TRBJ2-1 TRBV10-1 CASSESGGLAGDEQFF TGCGCCAGCAGTGAGAGTGGTGGACTAGCGGGAGATGAGCAGTTCTTC
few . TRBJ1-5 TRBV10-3 CAISESDRSNQPQHF TGTGCCATCAGTGAGTCTGACAGGAGCAATCAGCCCCAGCATTTT
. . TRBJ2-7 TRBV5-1 CASRPSPTGILTYEQYF TGCGCCAGCAGACCCTCCCCAACAGGTATCTTAACCTACGAGCAGTACTTC
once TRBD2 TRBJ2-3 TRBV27 CASSLGGLAGDTQYF TGTGCCAGCAGTTTAGGGGGACTAGCGGGAGATACGCAGTATTTT
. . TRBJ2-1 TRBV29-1 CSVEAPGSLYNEQFF TGCAGCGTTGAAGCCCCGGGGTCCCTGTACAATGAGCAGTTCTTC
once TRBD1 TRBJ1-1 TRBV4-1 CASSQEPLDRGGTEAFF TGCGCCAGCAGCCAAGAACCACTCGACAGGGGCGGGACTGAAGCTTTCTTT
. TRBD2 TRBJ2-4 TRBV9 CASSVASGSENIQYF TGTGCCAGCAGCGTAGCAAGCGGGAGCGAAAACATTCAGTACTTC
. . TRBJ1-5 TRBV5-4 CASSLVPNQPQHF TGTGCCAGCAGCTTGGTCCCGAATCAGCCCCAGCATTTT
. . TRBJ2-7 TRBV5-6 CASSLRARVGDEQYF TGTGCCAGCAGCTTGAGGGCGAGAGTGGGGGATGAGCAGTACTTC
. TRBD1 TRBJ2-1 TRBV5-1 CASSKGQGASDEQFF TGCGCCAGCAGCAAAGGACAGGGGGCGAGTGATGAGCAGTTCTTC
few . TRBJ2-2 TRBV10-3 CAISASGLGGELFF TGTGCCATCAGTGCGTCTGGGTTGGGCGGGGAGCTGTTTTTT
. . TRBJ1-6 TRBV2 CASSEQTGLGNSPLHF TGTGCCAGCAGTGAACAAACAGGGCTAGGGAATTCACCCCTCCACTTT
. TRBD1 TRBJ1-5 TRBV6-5 CASRTGGSGQPQHF TGTGCCAGCAGAACAGGGGGCTCGGGTCAGCCCCAGCATTTT
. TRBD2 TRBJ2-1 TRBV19 CASKVGLAENNEQFF TGTGCCAGTAAGGTGGGACTAGCGGAAAACAATGAGCAGTTCTTC
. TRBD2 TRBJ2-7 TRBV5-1 CASSVAGTSSQYF TGCGCCAGCAGCGTAGCCGGGACTAGTAGTCAGTACTTC
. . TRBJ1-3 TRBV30 CAWSTGLGNTIYF TGTGCCTGGAGTACCGGTTTAGGAAACACCATATATTTT
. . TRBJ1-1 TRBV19 CASSIDRASSLNTEAFF TGTGCCAGTAGTATAGATCGTGCATCATCCCTGAACACTGAAGCTTTCTTT
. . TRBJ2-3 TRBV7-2 CASRVGAIYTQYF TGTGCCAGCAGAGTGGGTGCGATTTATACGCAGTATTTT
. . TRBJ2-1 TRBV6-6 CASSIPLLGYYNEQFF TGTGCCAGCAGTATCCCGCTTCTCGGATACTACAATGAGCAGTTCTTC
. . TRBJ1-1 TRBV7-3 CASSKNVNTEAFF TGTGCCAGCAGCAAAAACGTGAACACTGAAGCTTTCTTT
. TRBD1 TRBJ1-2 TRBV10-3 CAISESSDRGNGYTF TGTGCCATCAGTGAGTCGTCGGACAGGGGGAATGGCTACACCTTC
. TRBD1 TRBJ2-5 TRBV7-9 CASSYWTGAETQYF TGTGCCAGCAGCTACTGGACAGGGGCAGAGACCCAGTACTTC
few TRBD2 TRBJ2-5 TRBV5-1 CATRLAGKVEETQYF TGCGCCACCCGACTAGCGGGAAAGGTGGAAGAGACCCAGTACTTC
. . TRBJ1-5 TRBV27 CASSLFPLSNQPQHF TGTGCCAGCAGTTTATTCCCCCTTAGCAATCAGCCCCAGCATTTT
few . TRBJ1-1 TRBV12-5 CASGLFSGWGTEAFF TGTGCTAGTGGTTTGTTCTCGGGTTGGGGCACTGAAGCTTTCTTT
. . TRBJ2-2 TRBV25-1 CASRTDWNTGELFF TGTGCCAGCAGGACAGACTGGAACACCGGGGAGCTGTTTTTT
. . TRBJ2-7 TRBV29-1 CSVEARSSYEQYF TGCAGCGTTGAGGCCAGGAGCTCCTACGAGCAGTACTTC
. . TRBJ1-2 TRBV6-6 CASSQGTPGRYGYTF TGTGCCAGCAGTCAGGGGACGCCAGGGAGGTATGGCTACACCTTC
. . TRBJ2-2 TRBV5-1 CASSLVGGDTGELFF TGCGCCAGCAGCTTGGTAGGGGGTGACACCGGGGAGCTGTTTTTT
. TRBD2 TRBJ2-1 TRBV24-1 CATSVAGGPGEQFF TGTGCCACCAGTGTTGCGGGAGGGCCAGGTGAGCAGTTCTTC
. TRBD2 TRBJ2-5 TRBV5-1 CASSLAVGSGGPQETQYF TGCGCCAGCAGCTTGGCCGTGGGCAGCGGGGGACCCCAAGAGACCCAGTACTTC
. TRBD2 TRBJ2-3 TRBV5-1 CASSLAPGGADTQYF TGCGCCAGCAGCTTGGCTCCCGGGGGGGCAGATACGCAGTATTTT
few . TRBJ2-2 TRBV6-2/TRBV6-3 CASSYMTTVVLFF TGTGCCAGCAGTTACATGACAACCGTTGTGCTGTTTTTT
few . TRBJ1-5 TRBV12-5 CASGLVGRDITQPQHF TGTGCTAGTGGTTTGGTCGGCCGGGACATCACTCAGCCCCAGCATTTT
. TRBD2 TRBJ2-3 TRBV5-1 CASSLEGILAGGRDTQYF TGCGCCAGCAGCTTGGAGGGGATACTAGCGGGAGGGAGAGATACGCAGTATTTT
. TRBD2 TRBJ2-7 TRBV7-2 CASSFLAGGSAYEQYF TGTGCCAGCAGCTTTCTAGCGGGAGGGTCCGCCTACGAGCAGTACTTC
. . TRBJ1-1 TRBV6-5 CASSYFRNTEAFF TGTGCCAGCAGTTACTTCCGGAACACTGAAGCTTTCTTT
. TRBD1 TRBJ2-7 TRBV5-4 CASSPQQGKYEQYF TGTGCCAGCAGCCCACAACAGGGGAAGTACGAGCAGTACTTC
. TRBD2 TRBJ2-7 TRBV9 CASGAGVGEQYF TGTGCCAGCGGCGCGGGGGTAGGAGAGCAGTACTTC